This T cell receptor beta chain was profiled in a study of cytomegalovirus exposure and HLA in healthy donors. Study-level points and caveats: Links to common viral pathogens appeared, in a later analysis, for several of the most significant clusters.

It was with 60 Vbeta and 13 Jbeta primers that the PCR ran. TCRdb's copy holds only in-frame clones and misses some; the assay was immunoSEQ multiplex PCR. Here the sample spans approximately 82,000 clones, 62% being singletons. Germline V lookup: CDR1 SGHTA, CDR2 FQGNSA. The CDR3 is 16 residues long. V shed 2 bases and J shed 5 bases, with 18 bases lying between them. There are a few counts of this clone. Antigen unknown. Sequenced material: PBMCs. The chain has TRBV7-2 and TRBJ1-1; D is ambiguous. This TCR derives from a woman aged 30 to 39 in good health and CMV-seropositive. The CDR3 protein is CASSLYGDPPRTEAFF. The DNA for the CDR3 is TGTGCCAGCAGCTTATACGGAGACCCCCCGAGGACTGAAGCTTTCTTT.